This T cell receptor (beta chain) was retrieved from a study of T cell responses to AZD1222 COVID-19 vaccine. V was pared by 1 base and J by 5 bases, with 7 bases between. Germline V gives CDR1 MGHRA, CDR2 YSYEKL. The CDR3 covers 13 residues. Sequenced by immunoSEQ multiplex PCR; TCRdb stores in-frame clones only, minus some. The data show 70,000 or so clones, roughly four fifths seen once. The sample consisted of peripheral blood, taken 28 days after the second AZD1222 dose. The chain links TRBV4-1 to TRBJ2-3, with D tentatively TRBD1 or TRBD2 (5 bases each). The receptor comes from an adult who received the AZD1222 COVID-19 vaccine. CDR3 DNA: TGCGCCAGCAGCCAAGTGGGGGTAGATACGCAGTATTTT. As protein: CASSQVGVDTQYF.